A single T cell receptor beta chain is shown here with its context. Its antigen is currently unknown. Sample treatment: oral pan-JAK inhibitor, 5-10 mg twice daily. Alopecia areata patients provided lesional scalp punch biopsies and peripheral blood, both collected for the study. The entry originates in a study of CD8+ T cells in alopecia areata. Across the study: Treated patients were given 5 to 10 mg oral tofacitinib twice daily. Findings and caveats of the study: Normal scalp showed lower clonality than lesional scalp, especially alopecia totalis/universalis. A single nonresponder leaves the baseline CD8+ expansion link to response uncertain.

CDR1 is LNHNV and CDR2 is YYDKDF in the germline V gene (reference sequence). The junction had 5 bases not matched to a gene; V was cut back by 2 bases and J by 4 bases. The CDR3 spans 15 residues. RNA extraction was followed by reverse transcription into cDNA, which acted as the sequencing template. This table comes from immunoSEQ multiplex PCR, and its TCRdb copy is limited to in-frame clones, with some not included. The repertoire includes about 140,000 clones, around 87% of them detected once, and around 13% sits in the top ten. The source of this sequence is a human donor with alopecia areata. The chain carries TRBV15 and TRBJ2-1; 7 bases map to TRBD1. Sequenced here: CD8+ T cells sorted from blood, sampled at week 4, from a patient treated with tofacitinib. CDR3 protein: CATSRLRTGYNEQFF. In DNA, the CDR3 is TGTGCCACCAGCAGACTCCGGACAGGATACAATGAGCAGTTCTTC.